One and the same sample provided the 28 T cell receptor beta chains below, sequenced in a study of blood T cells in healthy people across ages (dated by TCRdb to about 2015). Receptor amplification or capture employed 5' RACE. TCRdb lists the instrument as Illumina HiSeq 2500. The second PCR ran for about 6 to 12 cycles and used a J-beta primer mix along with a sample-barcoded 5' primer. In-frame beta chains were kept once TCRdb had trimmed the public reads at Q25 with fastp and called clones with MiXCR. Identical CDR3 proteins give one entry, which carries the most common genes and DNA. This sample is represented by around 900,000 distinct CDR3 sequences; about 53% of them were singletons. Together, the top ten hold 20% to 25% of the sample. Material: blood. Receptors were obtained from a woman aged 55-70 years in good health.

The CDR3 region is CASSQDHLAGRASNYGYTF. DNA for the CDR3: TGTGCCAGCAGCCAAGACCACCTGGCGGGAAGGGCCTCCAACTATGGCTACACCTTC. V gene TRBV3-1 combines with J gene TRBJ1-2; D is undetermined. This CDR3 has 19 amino acids. Germline CDR1 LGHDT, CDR2 YNNKEL (reference sequence). V gave up 0 bases and J gave up 2 bases, with 22 bases separating them.

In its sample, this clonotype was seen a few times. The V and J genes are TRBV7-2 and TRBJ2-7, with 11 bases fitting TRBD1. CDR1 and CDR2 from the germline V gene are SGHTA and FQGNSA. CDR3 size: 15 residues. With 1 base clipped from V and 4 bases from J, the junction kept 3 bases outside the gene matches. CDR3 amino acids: CASSLDWDRGYEQYF. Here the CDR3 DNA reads TGTGCCAGCAGCTTAGACTGGGACAGGGGGTACGAGCAGTACTTC.

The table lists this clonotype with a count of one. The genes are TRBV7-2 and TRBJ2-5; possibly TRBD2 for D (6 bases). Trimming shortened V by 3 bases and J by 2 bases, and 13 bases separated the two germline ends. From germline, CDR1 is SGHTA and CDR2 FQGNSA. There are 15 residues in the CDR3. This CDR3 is CASSFSAGRQETQYF. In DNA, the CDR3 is TGTGCCAGCAGCTTCTCTGCGGGACGGCAAGAGACCCAGTACTTC.

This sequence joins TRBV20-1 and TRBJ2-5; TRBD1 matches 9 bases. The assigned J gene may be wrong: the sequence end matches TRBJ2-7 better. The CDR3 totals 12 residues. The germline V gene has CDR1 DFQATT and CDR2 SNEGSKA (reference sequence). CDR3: CSAQGQGDEQYF. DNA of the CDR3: TGCAGTGCTCAGGGACAGGGCGACGAGCAGTACTTC.

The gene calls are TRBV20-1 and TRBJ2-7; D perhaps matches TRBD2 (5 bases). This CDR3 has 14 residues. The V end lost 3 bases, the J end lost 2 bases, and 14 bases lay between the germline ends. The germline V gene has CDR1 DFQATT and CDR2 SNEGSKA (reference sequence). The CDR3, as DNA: TGCAGTGCTAGTTCTAGAGCGGATGCCTACGAGCAGTACTTC. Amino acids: CSASSRADAYEQYF.

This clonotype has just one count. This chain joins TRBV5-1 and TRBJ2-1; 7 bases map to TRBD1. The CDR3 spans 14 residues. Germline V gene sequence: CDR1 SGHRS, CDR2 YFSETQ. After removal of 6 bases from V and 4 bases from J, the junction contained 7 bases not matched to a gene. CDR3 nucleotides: TGCGCCAGCAACCAGGGGGATAGTTACAATGAGCAGTTCTTC. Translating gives CASNQGDSYNEQFF.

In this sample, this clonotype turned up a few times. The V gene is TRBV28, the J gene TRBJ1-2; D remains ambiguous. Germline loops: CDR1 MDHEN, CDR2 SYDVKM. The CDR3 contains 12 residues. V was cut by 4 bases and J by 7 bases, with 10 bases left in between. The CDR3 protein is CASSSGGGGYTF. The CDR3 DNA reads TGTGCCAGCAGTTCAGGAGGAGGTGGCTACACCTTC.

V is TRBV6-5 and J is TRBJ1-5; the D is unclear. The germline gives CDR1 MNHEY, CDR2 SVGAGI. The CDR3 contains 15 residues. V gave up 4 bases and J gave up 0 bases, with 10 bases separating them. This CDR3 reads CASSSSSYSNQPQHF. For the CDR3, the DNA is TGTGCCAGCAGTTCCTCGTCATATAGCAATCAGCCCCAGCATTTT.

CDR3 residues: CASSPRTSGHNEQYF. In DNA form, the CDR3 reads TGTGCCAGCTCACCAAGAACTAGCGGTCACAATGAGCAGTACTTC. The V call is TRBV18, the J call TRBJ2-5; 8 bases are shared with TRBD2. Looked up from germline, CDR1 is KGHSH and CDR2 is LQKENI. There are 15 residues in the CDR3. V lost 2 bases and J lost 11; bases outside the gene matches: 13.

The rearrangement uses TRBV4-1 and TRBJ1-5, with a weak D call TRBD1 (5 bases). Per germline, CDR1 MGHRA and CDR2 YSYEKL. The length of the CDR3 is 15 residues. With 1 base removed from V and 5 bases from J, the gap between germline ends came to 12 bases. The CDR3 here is CASSQAGTYDQPQHF. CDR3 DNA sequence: TGCGCCAGCAGCCAAGCTGGGACCTATGATCAGCCCCAGCATTTT.

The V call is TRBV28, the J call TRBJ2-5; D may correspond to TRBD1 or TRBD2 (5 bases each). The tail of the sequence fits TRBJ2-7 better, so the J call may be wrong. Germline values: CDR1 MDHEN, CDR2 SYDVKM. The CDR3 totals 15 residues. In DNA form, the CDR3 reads TGTGCCAGCAGTCAGTACGGGACGAGTAATAGCGAGCAGTACTTC. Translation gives CASSQYGTSNSEQYF.

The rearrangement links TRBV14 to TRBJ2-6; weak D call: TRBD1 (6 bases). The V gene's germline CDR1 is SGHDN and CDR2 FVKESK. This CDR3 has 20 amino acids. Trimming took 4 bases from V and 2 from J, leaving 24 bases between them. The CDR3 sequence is CASSPTSGQSIFPGANVLTF. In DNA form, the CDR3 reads TGTGCCAGCAGCCCCACTAGTGGACAGTCGATTTTTCCTGGGGCCAACGTCCTGACTTTC.

In DNA, the CDR3 is TGTGCCAGCAGTTCCAGGGTTAAAGTGATGGGAGGAGGCCGCGAGCAGTACTTC. Protein product: CASSSRVKVMGGGREQYF. This chain connects TRBV7-2 to TRBJ2-7; D might be TRBD2 (6 bases). This CDR3 has 18 residues. Germline V lookup: CDR1 SGHTA, CDR2 FQGNSA. V was shortened by 6 bases and J by 6 bases, with 30 bases between the two germline ends.

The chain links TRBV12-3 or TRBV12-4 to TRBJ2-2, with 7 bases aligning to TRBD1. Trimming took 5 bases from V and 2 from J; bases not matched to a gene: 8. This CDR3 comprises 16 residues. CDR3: CASSPPGQTNTGELFF. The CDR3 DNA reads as TGTGCCAGCAGTCCGCCGGGACAGACAAACACCGGGGAGCTGTTTTTT.

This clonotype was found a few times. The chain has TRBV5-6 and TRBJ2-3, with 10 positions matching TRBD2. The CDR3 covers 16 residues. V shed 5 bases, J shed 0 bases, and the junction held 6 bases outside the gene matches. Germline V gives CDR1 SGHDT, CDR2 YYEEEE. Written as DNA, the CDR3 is TGTGCCAGCAGGGCACTAGCGGGAATTAGCACAGATACGCAGTATTTT. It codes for CASRALAGISTDTQYF.

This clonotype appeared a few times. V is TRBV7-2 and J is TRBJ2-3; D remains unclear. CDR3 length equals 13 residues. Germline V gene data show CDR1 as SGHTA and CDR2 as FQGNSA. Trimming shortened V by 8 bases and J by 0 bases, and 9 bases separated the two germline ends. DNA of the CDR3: TGTGCCAGCTGCCTGGTAAGCACAGATACGCAGTATTTT. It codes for CASCLVSTDTQYF.

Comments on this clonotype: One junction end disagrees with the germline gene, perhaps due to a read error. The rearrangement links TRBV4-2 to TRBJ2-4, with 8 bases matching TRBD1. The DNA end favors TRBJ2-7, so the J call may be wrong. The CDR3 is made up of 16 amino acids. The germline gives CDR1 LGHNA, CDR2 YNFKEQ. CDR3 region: CASSQDPYRGTYEQYF. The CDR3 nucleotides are TGTGCTAGCAGCCAAGATCCGTACAGGGGGACCTACGAGCAGTACTTC.

This chain's CDR3 is CASSIPAARADTQYF. The CDR3 region has the DNA TGTGCCAGCAGTATCCCAGCGGCCCGGGCAGATACGCAGTATTTT. The chain combines TRBV28 with TRBJ2-3, with a tentative D call TRBD2 (5 bases). Germline lookup yields CDR1 MDHEN and CDR2 SYDVKM. This CDR3 comprises 15 residues. V shed 5 bases and J shed 4 bases, with 16 bases lying between them.

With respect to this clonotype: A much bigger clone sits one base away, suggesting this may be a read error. CDR3 nucleotides: TGTGCCAGCAGCGTAGCGTACAGTCAAGAGACCCAGTACTTC. It is translated as CASSVAYSQETQYF. This sequence joins TRBV7-2 and TRBJ2-5; weak D call: TRBD2 (5 bases). Germline loops: CDR1 SGHTA, CDR2 FQGNSA. There are 14 residues in the CDR3.

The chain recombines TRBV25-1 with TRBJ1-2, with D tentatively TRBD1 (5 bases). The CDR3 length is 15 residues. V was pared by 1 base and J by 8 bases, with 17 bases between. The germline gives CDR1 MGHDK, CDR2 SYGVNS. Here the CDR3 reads CASSEFGQGLWGYTF. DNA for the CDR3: TGTGCCAGCAGTGAATTTGGCCAGGGCCTGTGGGGCTACACCTTC.

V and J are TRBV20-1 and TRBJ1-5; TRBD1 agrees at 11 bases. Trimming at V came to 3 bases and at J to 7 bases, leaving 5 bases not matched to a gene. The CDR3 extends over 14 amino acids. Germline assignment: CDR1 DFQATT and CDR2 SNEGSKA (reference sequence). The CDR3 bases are TGCAGTGCTAGGGGCGGGACAGGGGGACAGCCCCAGCATTTT. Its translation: CSARGGTGGQPQHF.

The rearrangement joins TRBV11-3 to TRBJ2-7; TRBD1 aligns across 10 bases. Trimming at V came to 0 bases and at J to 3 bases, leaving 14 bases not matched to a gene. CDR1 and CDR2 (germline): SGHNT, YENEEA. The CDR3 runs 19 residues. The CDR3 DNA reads TGTGCCAGCAGCTTAGATGGCGGGAAAAAGAGGGACAGGGGCTACGAGCAGTACTTC. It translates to CASSLDGGKKRDRGYEQYF. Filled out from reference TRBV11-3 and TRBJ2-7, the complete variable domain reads EAGVVQSPRYKIIEKKQPVAFWCNPISGHNTLYWYLQNLGQGPELLIRYENEEAVDDSQLPKDRFSAERLKGVDSTLKIQPAELGDSAVYLCASSLDGGKKRDRGYEQYFGPGTRLTVT.

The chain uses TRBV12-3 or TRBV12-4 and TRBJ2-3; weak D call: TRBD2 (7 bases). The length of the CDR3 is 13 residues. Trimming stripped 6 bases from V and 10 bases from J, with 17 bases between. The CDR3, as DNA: TGTGCCAGCAGGGGAGGGGGGGCATATGCGCAGTATTTT. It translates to CASRGGGAYAQYF.

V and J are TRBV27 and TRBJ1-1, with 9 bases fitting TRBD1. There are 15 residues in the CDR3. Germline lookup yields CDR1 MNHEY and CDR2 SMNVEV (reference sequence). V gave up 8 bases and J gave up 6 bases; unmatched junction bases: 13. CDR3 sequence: CASWPSGTGLAEAFF. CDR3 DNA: TGTGCCAGCTGGCCGTCCGGGACAGGGCTGGCTGAAGCTTTCTTT.

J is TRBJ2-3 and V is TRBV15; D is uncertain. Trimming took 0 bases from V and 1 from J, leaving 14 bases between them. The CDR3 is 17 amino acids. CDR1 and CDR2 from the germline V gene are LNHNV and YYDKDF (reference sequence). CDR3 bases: TGTGCCACCAGCAGAGATGTAAAGAGAGCTCGCACAGATACGCAGTATTTT. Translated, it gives CATSRDVKRARTDTQYF.

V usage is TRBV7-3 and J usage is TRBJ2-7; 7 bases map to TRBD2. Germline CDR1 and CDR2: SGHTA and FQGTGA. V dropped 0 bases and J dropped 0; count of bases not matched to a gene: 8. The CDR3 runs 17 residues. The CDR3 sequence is CASSLTGGSRSSYEQYF. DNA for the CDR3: TGTGCCAGCAGCTTAACCGGCGGGAGCCGTAGCTCCTACGAGCAGTACTTC.

The CDR3 reads CASSFGKGNEQFF. In nucleotides, the CDR3 is TGTGCCAGCAGCTTCGGGAAAGGGAATGAGCAGTTCTTC. The chain carries TRBV7-9 and TRBJ2-1; TRBD2 is a possible D gene (5 bases). The V end was cut by 3 bases, the J end by 7 bases, with 10 bases between. Looked up from germline, CDR1 is SEHNR and CDR2 is FQNEAQ (reference sequence). The CDR3 is made up of 13 amino acids. Using reference TRBV7-9 and TRBJ2-1 for the parts outside the CDR3, the full variable domain is DTGVSQNPRHKITKRGQNVTFRCDPISEHNRLYWYRQTLGQGPEFLTYFQNEAQLEKSRLLSDRFSAERPKGSFSTLEIQRTEQGDSAMYLCASSFGKGNEQFFGPGTRLTVL.

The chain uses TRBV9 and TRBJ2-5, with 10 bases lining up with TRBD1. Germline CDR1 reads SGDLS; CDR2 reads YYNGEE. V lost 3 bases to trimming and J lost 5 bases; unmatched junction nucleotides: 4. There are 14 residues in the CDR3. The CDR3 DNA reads TGTGCCAGCAGCGCCGGACAGGGGGTCGAGACCCAGTACTTC. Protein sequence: CASSAGQGVETQYF.